This T cell receptor (beta chain) is from a study of shared T cell receptors in the human thymus. V gave up 4 bases and J gave up 2 bases, with 20 bases separating them. CDR1 and CDR2 (germline): SGHRS, YFSETQ. CDR3 length: 17 residues. Only in-frame clones appear in the TCRdb table, and some are missing; sequencing was by immunoSEQ multiplex PCR. The table lists 500,000 to 850,000 clones, around 87% of them singletons, with roughly 0.0086% in the top ten. The data also belong to a second study, concerning human thymus T cells. From that study: Having surgery to correct congenital heart defects, healthy Finnish infants acted as the donors. Resections from corrective heart surgery provided thymus tissue. Apparent bias marked the V and J gene usage of thymic and blood repertoires. There were highly overlapping thymic repertoires among unrelated individuals, as related research reported.

This chain uses TRBV5-1 with TRBJ2-3; possible D gene TRBD2, 6 bases. The sample comprised thymocytes. This clonotype was sampled from a boy under three years old with a congenital heart defect. This CDR3 is CASSPGVRGTSTDTQYF. The DNA of the CDR3 is TGCGCCAGCAGCCCTGGCGTACGGGGGACCTCCACAGATACGCAGTATTTT.